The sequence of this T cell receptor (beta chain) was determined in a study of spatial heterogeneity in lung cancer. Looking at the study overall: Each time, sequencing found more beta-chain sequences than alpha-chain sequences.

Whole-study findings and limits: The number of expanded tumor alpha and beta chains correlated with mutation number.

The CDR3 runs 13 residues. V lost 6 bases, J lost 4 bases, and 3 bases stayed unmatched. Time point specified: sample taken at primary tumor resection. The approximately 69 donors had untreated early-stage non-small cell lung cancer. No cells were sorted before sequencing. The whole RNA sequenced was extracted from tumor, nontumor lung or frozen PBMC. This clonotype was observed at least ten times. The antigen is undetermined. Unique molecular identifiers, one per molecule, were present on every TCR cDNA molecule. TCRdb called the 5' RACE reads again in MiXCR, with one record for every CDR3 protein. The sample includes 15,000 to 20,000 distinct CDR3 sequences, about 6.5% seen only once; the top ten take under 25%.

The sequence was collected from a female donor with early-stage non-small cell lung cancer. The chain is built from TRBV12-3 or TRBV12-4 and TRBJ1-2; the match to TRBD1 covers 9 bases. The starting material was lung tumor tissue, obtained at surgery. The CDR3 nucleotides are TGTGCCAGCAGCCTGACAGGGGGCTATGGCTACACCTTC. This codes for CASSLTGGYGYTF.